This entry concerns a single T cell receptor beta chain. This sample stems from a study of CD8 T cells in Susac syndrome. Trimming left V 0 bases short and J 12 bases short, with 4 bases between. The CDR3 spans 11 residues. In germline, CDR1 is SGDLS, CDR2 YYNGEE. The CD8+ and CD4+ T cells were negatively isolated, with the TEMRA cells enriched by FACS. Random-hexamer reverse transcription was applied to roughly 0.5 to 1 ug RNA. Each CDR3 protein gets one entry after TCRdb re-called the immunoSEQ multiplex PCR reads with MiXCR. Among hundreds of thousands of distinct CDR3 sequences listed, roughly 92% were seen once.

This chain links TRBV9 with TRBJ2-6; no clear D. This clonotype was obtained from a human donor with multiple sclerosis. Sequenced input: CD8+ T cells from PBMCs. In DNA form, the CDR3 reads TGTGCCAGCAGCGTAGAGGGCGTCCTGACTTTC. Translation gives CASSVEGVLTF.